A single sample is the source of the 20 T cell receptor beta chains below, sequenced in a study of T-cell memory formation after mild COVID-19. Each CDR3 protein gets one entry after TCRdb re-called the 5' RACE reads with MiXCR. The sample shows fewer than 300,000 distinct CDR3 sequences, more than 15% of them seen only once. Sequenced sample: PBMCs or a T cell subset sorted from them (not recorded which). The source of these receptors is a man aged 18 to 30 who had mild COVID-19 (a few samples of this study predate the infection). Cell type and time point are not known.

This clonotype was detected ten times or more. The gene calls are TRBV5-1 and TRBJ2-1; no reliable D call. V lost 7 bases and J 10 bases, leaving 12 bases between the germline ends. This CDR3 has 11 amino acids. Per the germline V gene, CDR1 is SGHRS and CDR2 is YFSETQ. The CDR3 reads CASRESYEQFF. In DNA form, the CDR3 reads TGCGCCAGCCGCGAAAGTTACGAGCAGTTCTTC.

This clonotype was detected a few times. This chain links TRBV7-9 with TRBJ2-3; D not resolved. Germline V gene sequence: CDR1 SEHNR, CDR2 FQNEAQ (reference sequence). The CDR3 extends over 12 amino acids. The germline V and J ends were trimmed by 5 bases and 6 bases, with 9 bases remaining between them. Written as DNA, the CDR3 is TGTGCCAGCAGCGCCACCCGGGATACGCAGTATTTT. Amino acids: CASSATRDTQYF.

J is TRBJ2-7 and V is TRBV7-2, with D tentatively TRBD2 (5 bases). The CDR3 extends over 14 amino acids. Germline CDR1 SGHTA, CDR2 FQGNSA. The ends were cut back, 5 bases at V and 7 bases at J, with 18 bases in the middle. The CDR3 protein is CASSRSPDYVEQYV. The DNA for the CDR3 is TGTGCCAGCAGCCGCAGTCCTGACTACGTAGAGCAGTACGTC.

The sample holds a few counts of this clonotype. This chain connects TRBV7-2 to TRBJ2-5, with unresolved D. Trimming stripped 1 base from V and 7 bases from J, with 13 bases between. In germline, CDR1 is SGHTA, CDR2 FQGNSA. The CDR3 loop spans 14 amino acids. The CDR3 protein is CASSLDRRIGTQYF. DNA for the CDR3: TGTGCCAGCAGCTTAGATCGAAGGATTGGGACCCAGTACTTC.

The CDR3 is CASRAMTGGDTEAFF. As DNA, the CDR3 is TGTGCCAGCAGGGCGATGACAGGGGGGGACACTGAAGCTTTCTTT. This chain joins TRBV6-6 and TRBJ1-1; TRBD1 matches 9 bases. The ends lost 6 bases at V and 3 bases at J; junction bases unmatched: 8. CDR1 MNHNY and CDR2 SVGAGI come from the germline V gene (reference sequence). The CDR3 loop spans 15 amino acids.

This clonotype was seen a handful of times. The chain's CDR3 is CASSLNLDTQYF. CDR3 sequence (DNA): TGTGCCAGCAGCTTGAATTTAGATACGCAGTATTTT. The chain has TRBV11-2 and TRBJ2-3; no firm D call. The V end lost 3 bases, the J end lost 5 bases, and 6 bases lay between the germline ends. The CDR3 has 12 residues. Per germline, CDR1 SGHAT and CDR2 FQNNGV. The full variable domain, rest sourced from reference TRBV11-2 and TRBJ2-3, is EAGVAQSPRYKIIEKRQSVAFWCNPISGHATLYWYQQILGQGPKLLIQFQNNGVVDDSQLPKDRFSAERLKGVDSTLKIQPAKLEDSAVYLCASSLNLDTQYFGPGTRLTVL.

This chain connects TRBV9 to TRBJ2-3; D call uncertain. Per the germline V gene, CDR1 is SGDLS and CDR2 is YYNGEE. The CDR3 runs 13 residues. Trimming pared 0 bases from V and 2 bases from J, leaving 4 bases between. CDR3 sequence reads: CASSVATTDTQYF. The CDR3 DNA sequence: TGTGCCAGCAGCGTAGCCACCACAGATACGCAGTATTTT.

This clonotype has ten or more counts. The V and J genes are TRBV15 and TRBJ2-1; D is unclear. Trimming took 4 bases from V and 6 from J, leaving 13 bases between them. CDR3 size: 14 residues. CDR1 is LNHNV and CDR2 is YYDKDF in the germline V gene (reference sequence). For the CDR3, the DNA is TGTGCCACCAGCATATCACGGGCCTCCAATGAGCAGTTCTTC. Residues: CATSISRASNEQFF.

J is TRBJ1-1 and V is TRBV12-3 or TRBV12-4; 8 nucleotides match TRBD1. The length of the CDR3 is 13 residues. With V trimmed by 11 bases and J by 1 base, 6 bases remained unmatched. CDR3 sequence: CASGQGRNTEAFF. The CDR3 DNA reads as TGTGCCTCCGGACAGGGAAGGAACACTGAAGCTTTCTTT.

This clonotype showed up just a few times. This chain connects TRBV12-3 or TRBV12-4 to TRBJ2-2; D ambiguous. CDR3 length: 13 amino acids. V shed 2 bases and J shed 5 bases, with 6 bases lying between them. CDR3 in DNA: TGTGCCAGCAGTTTACAACTGACCGGGGAGCTGTTTTTT. This encodes CASSLQLTGELFF.

The genes are TRBV10-2 and TRBJ2-1; D remains ambiguous. The germline gives CDR1 WSHSY, CDR2 SAAADI. The CDR3 has 11 amino acids. V was pared by 4 bases and J by 5 bases, with 3 bases between. Here the CDR3 DNA reads TGCGCCAGCAGTGTAAACAATGAGCAGTTCTTC. Translating gives CASSVNNEQFF.

The V and J genes are TRBV3-1 and TRBJ1-6; 9 bases are a match to TRBD1. The CDR3 covers 15 residues. In germline, CDR1 is LGHDT, CDR2 YNNKEL (reference sequence). The trim removed 4 bases at V and 10 bases at J, leaving 8 bases unmatched. The CDR3 loop is CASSPTPTGGSPLHF. The CDR3 bases are TGTGCCAGCAGCCCGACTCCGACAGGGGGGTCACCCCTCCACTTT. Complete variable domain (other parts from reference TRBV3-1 and TRBJ1-6): DTAVSQTPKYLVTQMGNDKSIKCEQNLGHDTMYWYKQDSKKFLKIMFSYNNKELIINETVPNRFSPKSPDKAHLNLHINSLELGDSAVYFCASSPTPTGGSPLHFGNGTRLTVT.

This clonotype was counted at least ten times. This chain joins TRBV12-3 or TRBV12-4 and TRBJ2-5, with a weak D call TRBD1 (6 bases). V lost 1 base, J lost 0 bases, and 15 bases lay in between. The CDR3 spans 17 residues. This CDR3 is CASSLGLDRAYQETQYF. CDR3 DNA: TGTGCCAGCAGTTTAGGGCTGGACAGAGCGTACCAAGAGACCCAGTACTTC.

The rearrangement uses TRBV5-1 and TRBJ2-1; 7 nucleotides line up with TRBD1. The CDR3 extends over 13 amino acids. V shed 0 bases and J 7 bases; nucleotides not matched to a gene: 1. Germline CDR1 and CDR2: SGHRS and YFSETQ. For the CDR3, the DNA is TGCGCCAGCAGCTTGGAGGGGGCAAATGAGCAGTTCTTC. As protein: CASSLEGANEQFF. Full variable domain (outside the CDR3, taken from reference TRBV5-1 and TRBJ2-1): KAGVTQTPRYLIKTRGQQVTLSCSPISGHRSVSWYQQTPGQGLQFLFEYFSETQRNKGNFPGRFSGRQFSNSRSEMNVSTLELGDSALYLCASSLEGANEQFFGPGTRLTVL.

In this sample, this clonotype turned up many times. This sequence joins TRBV18 and TRBJ2-5; possibly TRBD2 for D (5 bases). V gave up 3 bases and J gave up 0 bases, with 26 bases separating them. Germline V gives CDR1 KGHSH, CDR2 LQKENI. The CDR3 covers 20 residues. The chain's CDR3 is CASSPPPGRGFVGYQETQYF. The CDR3 DNA reads as TGTGCCAGCTCACCTCCACCGGGCCGAGGGTTTGTGGGGTACCAAGAGACCCAGTACTTC.

The gene calls are TRBV4-1 and TRBJ1-4, with D uncertain. The CDR3 has 17 amino acids. The V end was cut by 0 bases, the J end by 5 bases, with 16 bases between. The V gene's germline CDR1 is MGHRA and CDR2 YSYEKL. For the CDR3, the DNA is TGCGCCAGCAGCCAAGATATTAAAGCTACTGAAAATGAAAAACTGTTTTTT. Protein: CASSQDIKATENEKLFF.

This clonotype was found many times. This chain uses TRBV7-6 with TRBJ1-5; D gene unclear. Germline lookup yields CDR1 SGHVS and CDR2 FNYEAQ. V dropped 5 bases and J dropped 7 bases, with 12 bases sitting between them. CDR3 length equals 13 residues. The CDR3 loop reads CASSPQVGQPQHF. The DNA for the CDR3 is TGTGCCAGCAGCCCCCAGGTGGGACAGCCCCAGCATTTT.

This clonotype was detected only a few times. The genes are TRBV6-2 or TRBV6-3 and TRBJ2-1, with D perhaps matching TRBD2 (6 bases). CDR1 is MNHEY, CDR2 SVGEGT, per germline. Trimming took 4 bases from V and 3 from J, leaving 16 bases between them. CDR3 size: 16 residues. This chain's CDR3 is CASSWGSGGLYNEQFF. In DNA, the CDR3 is TGTGCCAGCAGTTGGGGATCCGGGGGACTCTACAATGAGCAGTTCTTC.

The V and J genes are TRBV12-3 or TRBV12-4 and TRBJ2-5; weak D call: TRBD1 (5 bases). V gave up 3 bases and J gave up 5 bases, with 10 bases separating them. This CDR3 has 13 amino acids. CDR3 region: CASSFTQGETQYF. The CDR3 DNA sequence: TGTGCCAGCAGTTTTACCCAGGGTGAGACCCAGTACTTC.

This clonotype was picked up a small number of times. The chain employs TRBV7-7 and TRBJ2-1, with a possible D match to TRBD1 (5 bases). From germline, CDR1 is SSHAT and CDR2 FNYEAQ (reference sequence). Trimming removed 5 bases from V and 2 bases from J, with 13 bases in between. CDR3 length equals 15 residues. CDR3 coding DNA: TGTGCCAGCAGCCCGACAGAGATTCCCTACAATGAGCAGTTCTTC. Protein product: CASSPTEIPYNEQFF.